The 18 T cell receptor beta chains below all came from one sample that was sequenced in a study of cytomegalovirus exposure and HLA in healthy donors. Primers included in the PCR were 60 Vbeta and 13 Jbeta primers. Method: immunoSEQ multiplex PCR; TCRdb's copy keeps in-frame clones and lacks some. The sample contains roughly 130,000 clones, around 8.5% of which appear only once. The specimen was PBMCs. These receptors originate from a man in his forties in good health and CMV-seronegative.

This clone turned up a few times. The chain links TRBV4-3 to TRBJ2-2, with 8 bases lining up with TRBD2. From germline, CDR1 is LGHNA and CDR2 YSLEER. The CDR3 extends over 16 amino acids. The ends lost 0 bases at V and 6 bases at J; junction bases unmatched: 6. As DNA, the CDR3 is TGCGCCAGCAGCCAAGAGGCGCGGGGGGTCCCCGGGGAGCTGTTTTTT. Amino acids: CASSQEARGVPGELFF.

A few counts support this clone. This chain links TRBV5-1 with TRBJ2-7; perhaps TRBD1 as D (5 bases). The CDR3 length is 14 residues. Germline-derived CDR1 and CDR2 are SGHRS and YFSETQ. The V gene lost 0 bases and the J gene lost 7 bases, with 14 bases spanning the gap. In DNA form, the CDR3 reads TGCGCCAGCAGCTTGGTTGGACACGACGGAGAGCAGTACTTC. As protein: CASSLVGHDGEQYF.

This clone was recorded a few times. This chain uses TRBV11-2 with TRBJ1-1; 7 positions agree with TRBD1. Germline V gene data show CDR1 as SGHAT and CDR2 as FQNNGV. This CDR3 has 14 amino acids. V lost 3 bases, J lost 0 bases, and 1 base stayed unmatched. This CDR3 is CASSFRGVNTEAFF. The CDR3 DNA reads TGTGCCAGCAGCTTCAGGGGGGTGAACACTGAAGCTTTCTTT.

This clone occurred a few times. A read error may account for a junction end that differs from germline. The chain links TRBV6-6 to TRBJ2-4; TRBD1 matches 8 bases. This CDR3 is built from 12 residues. The germline V gene encodes CDR1 MNHNY and CDR2 SVGAGI (reference sequence). In DNA, the CDR3 is TGTGCCAGCAGCCAGAACCGACAGGGGATGGACTTC. Protein: CASSQNRQGMDF.

In its sample, this clone was seen a few times. The V call is TRBV6-6, the J call TRBJ2-2, with 9 bases fitting TRBD1. Trimming cost V 6 bases and J 6 bases; bases outside gene matches: 5. This CDR3 has 14 amino acids. The germline CDR1 and CDR2 sequences are MNHNY and SVGAGI (reference sequence). The CDR3 sequence: CASSRTGDAGELFF. CDR3 nucleotides: TGTGCCAGCAGCAGGACAGGGGACGCCGGGGAGCTGTTTTTT.

This clone was observed a handful of times. The rearrangement uses TRBV7-8 and TRBJ2-7; D perhaps matches TRBD2 (6 bases). The V end was cut by 2 bases, the J end by 6 bases, with 8 bases between. CDR1 and CDR2 from the germline V gene are SGHVS and FQNEAQ. The CDR3 runs to 12 residues. The chain's CDR3 is CASSLLEGEQYF. CDR3 in DNA: TGTGCCAGCAGCTTATTGGAGGGCGAGCAGTACTTC.

The V and J genes are TRBV19 and TRBJ2-1, with D perhaps matching TRBD1 (6 bases). This CDR3 has 13 amino acids. V dropped 6 bases and J dropped 4 bases, with 10 bases sitting between them. Germline V gene sequence: CDR1 LNHDA, CDR2 SQIVND (reference sequence). The CDR3: CASSGQHYNEQFF. CDR3 in DNA: TGTGCCAGTAGCGGACAGCATTACAATGAGCAGTTCTTC.

Only a few counts were recorded for this clone. CDR3 in amino acids: CASSLSYVPIRDRVGSRRYNEQFF. CDR3 DNA: TGTGCCAGCAGTTTATCCTACGTACCCATTAGAGACAGGGTAGGATCCAGGAGGTACAATGAGCAGTTCTTC. V gene TRBV27 combines with J gene TRBJ2-1, with 7 positions matching TRBD1. The CDR3 contains 24 residues. The J segment lost 4 bases and the V segment lost 0 bases, leaving 30 bases of the junction unmatched. The germline CDR1 and CDR2 sequences are MNHEY and SMNVEV (reference sequence).

This clone was seen a handful of times. This sequence joins TRBV27 and TRBJ2-5, with a weak D call TRBD1 (6 bases). Trimming took off 1 base at V and 4 bases at J, with 10 bases between the two ends. The CDR3 extends over 14 amino acids. Germline V lookup: CDR1 MNHEY, CDR2 SMNVEV (reference sequence). For the CDR3, the DNA is TGTGCCAGCAGTTTATATCAGGGGCTAGAGACCCAGTACTTC. It is translated as CASSLYQGLETQYF.

A few counts support this clone. The genes are TRBV20-1 and TRBJ1-2; possibly TRBD1 for D (6 bases). This CDR3 spans 11 amino acids. V was cut by 1 base and J by 8 bases, with 8 bases left in between. Per the germline V gene, CDR1 is DFQATT and CDR2 is SNEGSKA (reference sequence). DNA for the CDR3: TGCAGTGCTAGAGCACAGGGAGGCTACACCTTC. It encodes CSARAQGGYTF.

The chain joins TRBV7-9 to TRBJ1-1; TRBD1 might be the D (6 bases). CDR1 is SEHNR, CDR2 FQNEAQ, per germline (reference sequence). With 6 bases removed from V and 0 bases from J, the gap between germline ends came to 11 bases. The CDR3 covers 14 residues. CDR3 loop: CASRPTGMNTEAFF. Here the CDR3 DNA reads TGTGCCAGCAGACCAACAGGGATGAACACTGAAGCTTTCTTT. Together with reference TRBV7-9 and TRBJ1-1, the CDR3 gives the full variable domain: DTGVSQNPRHKITKRGQNVTFRCDPISEHNRLYWYRQTLGQGPEFLTYFQNEAQLEKSRLLSDRFSAERPKGSFSTLEIQRTEQGDSAMYLCASRPTGMNTEAFFGQGTRLTVV.

About this clone: Relative to the germline gene, one junction end is altered; a read error may explain this. J is TRBJ1-2 and V is TRBV28, with D unclear. Germline assignment: CDR1 MDHEN and CDR2 SYDVKM. The CDR3 consists of 15 residues. The CDR3 nucleotides read TGTGCCAGCAGTTCCGGAGTAGTTCAGAACTATGGCCACACCTTC. As protein: CASSSGVVQNYGHTF.

This clone appeared a few times. The J gene is TRBJ2-3, the V gene TRBV5-1; D perhaps matches TRBD2 (7 bases). Germline V gene sequence: CDR1 SGHRS, CDR2 YFSETQ. Trimming took 0 bases from V and 6 from J, leaving 11 bases between them. This CDR3 contains 14 residues. CDR3 nucleotides: TGCGCCAGCAGCTTGGTCGCGGGGGCCGATACGCAGTATTTT. Translation: CASSLVAGADTQYF.

The rearrangement links TRBV18 to TRBJ2-1; D ambiguous. The germline V gene encodes CDR1 KGHSH and CDR2 LQKENI. CDR3 size: 12 residues. With 0 bases removed from V and 8 bases from J, the gap between germline ends came to 5 bases. In DNA, the CDR3 is TGTGCCAGCTCACCACCAGGAGATGAGCAGTTCTTC. This sequence encodes CASSPPGDEQFF. Together with reference TRBV18 and TRBJ2-1, the CDR3 gives the full variable domain: NAGVMQNPRHLVRRRGQEARLRCSPMKGHSHVYWYRQLPEEGLKFMVYLQKENIIDESGMPKERFSAEFPKEGPSILRIQQVVRGDSAAYFCASSPPGDEQFFGPGTRLTVL.

V and J are TRBV19 and TRBJ2-1; TRBD1 matches 8 bases. The CDR3 length is 16 residues. The germline V gene has CDR1 LNHDA and CDR2 SQIVND (reference sequence). V was pared by 6 bases and J by 4 bases, with 11 bases of the junction left unmatched. The CDR3 bases are TGTGCCAGTAGCCGCCGCCCGGGGACAGGATACAATGAGCAGTTCTTC. This gives the protein CASSRRPGTGYNEQFF.

J is TRBJ1-1 and V is TRBV27; 9 bases agree with TRBD1. Looked up from germline, CDR1 is MNHEY and CDR2 is SMNVEV (reference sequence). This CDR3 comprises 12 residues. The junction had 0 bases not matched to a gene; V was cut back by 6 bases and J by 4 bases. The CDR3 nucleotides are TGTGCCAGCAGGACAGGGGGCACTGAAGCTTTCTTT. Translated, it gives CASRTGGTEAFF.

CDR3 nucleotide sequence: TGTGCCAGCAGCGTAGGGGGGGTTCAGCCCCAGCATTTT. Amino acids: CASSVGGVQPQHF. V gene TRBV9 combines with J gene TRBJ1-5; possible D gene TRBD1, 5 bases. V was pared by 0 bases and J by 6 bases, with 7 bases between. The CDR3 is made up of 13 amino acids. CDR1 is SGDLS, CDR2 YYNGEE, per germline.

This clone was detected a few times. J is TRBJ1-4 and V is TRBV19, with D tentatively TRBD1 (6 bases). Germline V gene lookup returns CDR1 LNHDA and CDR2 SQIVND (reference sequence). V dropped 5 bases and J dropped 5 bases, with 18 bases sitting between them. CDR3 size: 16 residues. For the CDR3, the DNA is TGTGCCAGTAGTGATCTTTTCACCGGGACAAATGAAAAACTGTTTTTT. As protein: CASSDLFTGTNEKLFF.